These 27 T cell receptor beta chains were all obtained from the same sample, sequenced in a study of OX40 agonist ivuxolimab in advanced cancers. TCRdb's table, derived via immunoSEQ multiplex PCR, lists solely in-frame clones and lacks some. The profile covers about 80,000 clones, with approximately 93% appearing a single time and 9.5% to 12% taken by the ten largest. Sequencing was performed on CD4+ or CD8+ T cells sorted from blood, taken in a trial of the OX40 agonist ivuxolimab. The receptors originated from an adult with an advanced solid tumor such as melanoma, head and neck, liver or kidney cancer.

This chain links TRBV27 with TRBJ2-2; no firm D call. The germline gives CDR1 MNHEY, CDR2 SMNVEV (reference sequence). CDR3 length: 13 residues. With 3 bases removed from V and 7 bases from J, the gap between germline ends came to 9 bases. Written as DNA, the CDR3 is TGTGCCAGCAGTTTTACCGGGTTCGGGGAGCTGTTTTTT. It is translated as CASSFTGFGELFF.

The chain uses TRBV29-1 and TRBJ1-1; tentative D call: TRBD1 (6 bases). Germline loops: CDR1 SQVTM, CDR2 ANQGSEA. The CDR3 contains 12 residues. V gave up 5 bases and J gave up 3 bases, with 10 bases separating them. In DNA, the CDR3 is TGCAGCGTTTGGGGACACGACACTGAAGCTTTCTTT. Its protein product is CSVWGHDTEAFF. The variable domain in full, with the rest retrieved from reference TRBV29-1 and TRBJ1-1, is SAVISQKPSRDICQRGTSLTIQCQVDSQVTMMFWYRQQPGQSLTLIATANQGSEATYESGFVIDKFPISRPNLTFSTLTVSNMSPEDSSIYLCSVWGHDTEAFFGQGTRLTVV.

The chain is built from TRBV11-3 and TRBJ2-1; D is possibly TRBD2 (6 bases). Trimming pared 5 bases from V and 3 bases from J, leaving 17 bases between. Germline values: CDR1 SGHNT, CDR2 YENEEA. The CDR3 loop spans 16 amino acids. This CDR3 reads CASSPPSVLFYNEQFF. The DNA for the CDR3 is TGTGCCAGCAGCCCTCCTAGCGTTCTTTTCTACAATGAGCAGTTCTTC.

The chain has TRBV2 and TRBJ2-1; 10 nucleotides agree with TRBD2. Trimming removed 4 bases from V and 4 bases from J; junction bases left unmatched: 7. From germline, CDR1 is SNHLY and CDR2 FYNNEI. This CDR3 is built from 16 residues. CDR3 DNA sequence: TGTGCCAGCAGTGTCTCCTGGACTAGCGGTTACAATGAGCAGTTCTTC. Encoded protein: CASSVSWTSGYNEQFF.

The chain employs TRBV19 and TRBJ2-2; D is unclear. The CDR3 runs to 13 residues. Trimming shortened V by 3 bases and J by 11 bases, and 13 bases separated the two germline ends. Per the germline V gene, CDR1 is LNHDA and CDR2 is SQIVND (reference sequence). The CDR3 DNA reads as TGTGCCAGTAGTATTTTACTTCTTCGAGAGCTGTTTTTT. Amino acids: CASSILLLRELFF.

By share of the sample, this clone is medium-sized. The chain's CDR3 is CASSFGQGAGDIQYF. The DNA for the CDR3 is TGTGCCAGCAGTTTTGGACAGGGGGCTGGAGACATTCAGTACTTC. V gene TRBV28 combines with J gene TRBJ2-4, with 11 positions matching TRBD1. Germline V lookup: CDR1 MDHEN, CDR2 SYDVKM. The V and J ends lost 3 bases and 8 bases, in that order; junction bases with no gene match: 6. This CDR3 spans 15 amino acids.

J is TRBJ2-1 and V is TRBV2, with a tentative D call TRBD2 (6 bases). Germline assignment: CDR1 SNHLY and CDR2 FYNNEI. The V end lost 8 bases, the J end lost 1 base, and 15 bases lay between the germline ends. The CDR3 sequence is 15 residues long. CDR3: CASRPGVGSYNEQFF. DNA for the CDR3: TGTGCCAGCCGACCGGGGGTGGGGTCCTACAATGAGCAGTTCTTC.

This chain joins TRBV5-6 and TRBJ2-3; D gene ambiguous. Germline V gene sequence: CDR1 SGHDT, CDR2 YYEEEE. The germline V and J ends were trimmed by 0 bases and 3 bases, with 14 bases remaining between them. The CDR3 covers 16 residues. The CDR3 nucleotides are TGTGCCAGCAGCTTGGCCGAATCCCTGGGAACAGATACGCAGTATTTT. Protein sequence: CASSLAESLGTDTQYF.

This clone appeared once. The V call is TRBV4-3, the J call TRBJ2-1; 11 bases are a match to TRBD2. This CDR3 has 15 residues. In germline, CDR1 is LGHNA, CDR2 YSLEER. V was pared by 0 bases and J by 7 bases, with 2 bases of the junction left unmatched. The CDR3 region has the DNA TGCGCCAGCAGCCAAGATACTAGCGGGAGTAATGAGCAGTTCTTC. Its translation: CASSQDTSGSNEQFF.

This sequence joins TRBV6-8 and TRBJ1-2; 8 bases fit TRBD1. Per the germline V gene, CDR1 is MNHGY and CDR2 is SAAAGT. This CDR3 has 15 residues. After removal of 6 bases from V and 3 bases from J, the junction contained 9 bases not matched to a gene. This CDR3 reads CASRTDREVDYGYTF. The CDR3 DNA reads TGTGCCAGCAGAACGGACAGGGAGGTTGACTATGGCTACACCTTC.

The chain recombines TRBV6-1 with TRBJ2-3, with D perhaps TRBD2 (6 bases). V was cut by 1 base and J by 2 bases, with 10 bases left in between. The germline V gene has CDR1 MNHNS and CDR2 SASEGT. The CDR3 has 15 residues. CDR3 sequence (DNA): TGTGCCAGCAGTGAAGGGTGGGACTTCACAGATACGCAGTATTTT. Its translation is CASSEGWDFTDTQYF.

CDR3 nucleotide sequence: TGTGCCAGCAGCTTAAGGATTCCGGGACAGGGCACTGAAGCTTTCTTT. It yields the protein CASSLRIPGQGTEAFF. The rearrangement links TRBV7-9 to TRBJ1-1, with 9 bases matching TRBD1. The germline V gene encodes CDR1 SEHNR and CDR2 FQNEAQ (reference sequence). The V segment lost 2 bases and the J segment 4 bases; nucleotides outside the gene matches: 8. This CDR3 is 16 amino acids long. Variable domain in full (rest from reference TRBV7-9 and TRBJ1-1): DTGVSQNPRHKITKRGQNVTFRCDPISEHNRLYWYRQTLGQGPEFLTYFQNEAQLEKSRLLSDRFSAERPKGSFSTLEIQRTEQGDSAMYLCASSLRIPGQGTEAFFGQGTRLTVV.

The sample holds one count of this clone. The CDR3 bases are TGTGCCAGCAGCCCCCGGACCCGTGGCACAGATACGCAGTATTTT. This sequence encodes CASSPRTRGTDTQYF. The chain is built from TRBV5-4 and TRBJ2-3; D unresolved. Germline V CDR1 and CDR2: SGHNT, YYREEE (reference sequence). The V end was cut by 4 bases, the J end by 1 base, with 13 bases between. The CDR3 spans 15 residues.

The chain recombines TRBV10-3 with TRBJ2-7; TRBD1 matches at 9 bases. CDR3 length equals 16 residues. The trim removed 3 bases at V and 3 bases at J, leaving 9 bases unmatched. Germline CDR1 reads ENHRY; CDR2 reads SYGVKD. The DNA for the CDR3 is TGTGCCATCAGTGATTCTGGACAGGGGTTGGGCTACGAGCAGTACTTC. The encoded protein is CAISDSGQGLGYEQYF.

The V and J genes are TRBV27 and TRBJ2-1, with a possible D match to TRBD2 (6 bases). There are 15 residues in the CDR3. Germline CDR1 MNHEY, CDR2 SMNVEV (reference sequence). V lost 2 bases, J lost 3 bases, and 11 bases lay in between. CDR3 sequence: CASSLGGTNYNEQFF. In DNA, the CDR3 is TGTGCCAGCAGTTTAGGAGGGACCAACTACAATGAGCAGTTCTTC.

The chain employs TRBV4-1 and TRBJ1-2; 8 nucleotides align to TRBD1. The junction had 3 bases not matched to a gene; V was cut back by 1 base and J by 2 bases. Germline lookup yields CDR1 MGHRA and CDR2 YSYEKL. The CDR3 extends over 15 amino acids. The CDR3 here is CASSQGQGANYGYTF. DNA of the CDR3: TGCGCCAGCAGCCAAGGGCAGGGGGCGAACTATGGCTACACCTTC.

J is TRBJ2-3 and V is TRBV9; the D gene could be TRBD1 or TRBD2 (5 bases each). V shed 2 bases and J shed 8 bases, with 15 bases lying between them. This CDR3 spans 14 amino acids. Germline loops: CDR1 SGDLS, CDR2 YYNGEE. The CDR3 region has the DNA TGTGCCAGCAGCGTGGGGATGGGGACCGTTACGCAGTATTTT. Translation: CASSVGMGTVTQYF.

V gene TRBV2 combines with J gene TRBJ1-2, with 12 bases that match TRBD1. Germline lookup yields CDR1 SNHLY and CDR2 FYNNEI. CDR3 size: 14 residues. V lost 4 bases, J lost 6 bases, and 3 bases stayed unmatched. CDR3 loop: CASSGDRGRDGYTF. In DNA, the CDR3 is TGTGCCAGCAGTGGGGACAGGGGGCGCGATGGCTACACCTTC.

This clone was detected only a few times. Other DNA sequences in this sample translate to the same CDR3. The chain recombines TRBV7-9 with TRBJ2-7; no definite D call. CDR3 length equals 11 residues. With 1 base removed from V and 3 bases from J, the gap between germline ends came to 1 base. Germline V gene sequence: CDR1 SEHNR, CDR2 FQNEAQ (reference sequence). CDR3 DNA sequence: TGTGCCAGCAGCTTAGACTACGAGCAGTACTTC. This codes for CASSLDYEQYF.

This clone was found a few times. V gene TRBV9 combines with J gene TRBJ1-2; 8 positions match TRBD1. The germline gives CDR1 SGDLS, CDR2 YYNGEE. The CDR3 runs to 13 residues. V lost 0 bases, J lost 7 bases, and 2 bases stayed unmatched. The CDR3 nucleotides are TGTGCCAGCAGCGTAGTGACAGGGGTTGGCTACACCTTC. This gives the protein CASSVVTGVGYTF. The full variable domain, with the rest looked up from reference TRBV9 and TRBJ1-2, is DSGVTQTPKHLITATGQRVTLRCSPRSGDLSVYWYQQSLDQGLQFLIQYYNGEERAKGNILERFSAQQFPDLHSELNLSSLELGDSALYFCASSVVTGVGYTFGSGTRLTVV.

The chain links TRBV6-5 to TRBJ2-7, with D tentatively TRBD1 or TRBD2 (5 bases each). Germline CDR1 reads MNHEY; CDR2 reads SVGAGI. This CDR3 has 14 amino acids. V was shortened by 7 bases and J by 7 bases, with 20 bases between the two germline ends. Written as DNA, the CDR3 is TGTGCCAGCACCCCTCCAGACTCTTGGGGGGAGCAGTACTTC. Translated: CASTPPDSWGEQYF.

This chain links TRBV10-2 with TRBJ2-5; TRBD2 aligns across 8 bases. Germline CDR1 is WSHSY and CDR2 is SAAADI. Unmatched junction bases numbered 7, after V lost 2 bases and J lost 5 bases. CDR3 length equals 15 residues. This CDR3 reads CASSEQRESYETQYF. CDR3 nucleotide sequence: TGCGCCAGCAGTGAGCAGCGGGAGAGCTATGAGACCCAGTACTTC.

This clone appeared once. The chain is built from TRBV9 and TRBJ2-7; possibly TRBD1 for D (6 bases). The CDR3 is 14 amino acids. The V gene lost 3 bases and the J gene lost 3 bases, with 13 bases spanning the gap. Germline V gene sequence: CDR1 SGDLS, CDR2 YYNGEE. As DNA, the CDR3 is TGTGCCAGCAGCGCCGGGACACCTGACTACGAGCAGTACTTC. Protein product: CASSAGTPDYEQYF.

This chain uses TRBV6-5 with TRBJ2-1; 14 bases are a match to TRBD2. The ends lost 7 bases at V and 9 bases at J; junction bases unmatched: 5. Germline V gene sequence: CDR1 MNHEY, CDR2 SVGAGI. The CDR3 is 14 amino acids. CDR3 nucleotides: TGTGCCAGCAACGAGGGGACTAGCGGGGGTGAGCAGTTCTTC. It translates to CASNEGTSGGEQFF.

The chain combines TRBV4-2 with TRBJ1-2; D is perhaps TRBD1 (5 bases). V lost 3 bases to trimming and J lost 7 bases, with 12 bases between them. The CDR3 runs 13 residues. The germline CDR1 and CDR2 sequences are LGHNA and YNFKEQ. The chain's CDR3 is CASSQGGPAGYTF. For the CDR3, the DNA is TGTGCCAGCAGCCAGGGGGGACCCGCTGGCTACACCTTC.

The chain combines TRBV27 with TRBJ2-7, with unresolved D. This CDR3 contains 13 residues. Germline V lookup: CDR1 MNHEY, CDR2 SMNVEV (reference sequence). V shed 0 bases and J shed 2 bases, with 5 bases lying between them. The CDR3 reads CASSLSGPYEQYF. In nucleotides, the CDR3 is TGTGCCAGCAGTTTATCAGGGCCCTACGAGCAGTACTTC.

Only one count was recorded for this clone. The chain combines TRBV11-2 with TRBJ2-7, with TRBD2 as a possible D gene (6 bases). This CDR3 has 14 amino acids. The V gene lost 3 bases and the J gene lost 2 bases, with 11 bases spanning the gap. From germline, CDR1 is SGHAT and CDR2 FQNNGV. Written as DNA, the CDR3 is TGTGCCAGCAGCTTTTGGGGACTCACCTACGAGCAGTACTTC. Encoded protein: CASSFWGLTYEQYF. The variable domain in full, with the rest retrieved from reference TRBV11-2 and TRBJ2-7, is EAGVAQSPRYKIIEKRQSVAFWCNPISGHATLYWYQQILGQGPKLLIQFQNNGVVDDSQLPKDRFSAERLKGVDSTLKIQPAKLEDSAVYLCASSFWGLTYEQYFGPGTRLTVT.